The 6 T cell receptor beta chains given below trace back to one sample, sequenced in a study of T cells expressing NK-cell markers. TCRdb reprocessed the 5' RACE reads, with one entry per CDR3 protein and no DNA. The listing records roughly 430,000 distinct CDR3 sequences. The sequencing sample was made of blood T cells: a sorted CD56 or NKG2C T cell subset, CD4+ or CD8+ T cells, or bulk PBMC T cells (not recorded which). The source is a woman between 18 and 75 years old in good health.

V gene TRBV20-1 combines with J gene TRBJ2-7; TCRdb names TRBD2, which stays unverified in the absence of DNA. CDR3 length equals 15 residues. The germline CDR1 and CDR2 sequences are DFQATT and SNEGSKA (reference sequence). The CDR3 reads CSAYKPLAGADEQYF.

The CDR3 protein is CASSWGLGTGTFF. The chain couples TRBV5-6 to TRBJ1-1; TCRdb designates TRBD1, a call that cannot be tested without DNA. Germline V gene sequence: CDR1 SGHDT, CDR2 YYEEEE. CDR3 length: 13 residues.

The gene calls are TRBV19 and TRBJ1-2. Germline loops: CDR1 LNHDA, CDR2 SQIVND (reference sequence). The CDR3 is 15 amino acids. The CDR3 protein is CASSMGWADSSSYTF.

The CDR3 spells CASSFGAQGVRADTQYF. This chain connects TRBV5-4 to TRBJ2-3; TCRdb gives TRBD1 as the D gene, but with no DNA this cannot be confirmed. This CDR3 has 17 amino acids. Germline CDR1 is SGHNT and CDR2 is YYREEE (reference sequence).

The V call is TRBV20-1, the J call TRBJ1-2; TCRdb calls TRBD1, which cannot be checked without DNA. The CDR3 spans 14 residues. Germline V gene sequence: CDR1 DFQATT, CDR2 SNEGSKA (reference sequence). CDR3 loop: CSATRDRPDYGYTF.

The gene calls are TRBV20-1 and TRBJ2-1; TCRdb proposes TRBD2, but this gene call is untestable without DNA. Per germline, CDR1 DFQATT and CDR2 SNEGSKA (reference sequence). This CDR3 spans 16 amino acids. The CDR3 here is CSAASSGSLWRNEQFF.